The sequence of this T cell receptor (beta chain) was determined in a study of T-cell memory formation after mild COVID-19. Study at large: TCR clusters were largely donor specific.

TCRdb reprocessed the 5' RACE reads with MiXCR, giving one entry per CDR3 protein. Of about 470,000 distinct CDR3 sequences listed, roughly 18% are singletons. A note on this clonotype: What it binds is not known.

The V end lost 5 bases, the J end lost 1 base, and 15 bases lay between the germline ends. CDR3 length: 15 residues. Study-level results: Chiefly within CM and EM were the contracting CD4+ clones; CD8+ ones were within EMRA. Pre-infection memory carried some responding clones, suggesting that cross-reactive memory joined. Contracting clones, day 15 to 85, had balanced CD4/CD8, and later expanders favored CD4+.

The genes are TRBV5-7 and TRBJ1-1; tentatively, D is TRBD1 (5 bases). TRBV5-7 qualifies as an ORF whose function is uncertain. Sequencing was performed on PBMCs or a T cell subset sorted from them (not recorded which). This sequence originates from an adult woman who had mild COVID-19 (a few samples of this study predate the infection). Cell type and time point are not known. CDR3 DNA sequence: TGTGCCAGCAGTTTCCCGGGGGATCGGAACACTGAAGCTTTCTTT. This translates into CASSFPGDRNTEAFF.